One and the same sample provided the 28 T cell receptor beta chains below, sequenced in a study of blood T cells in healthy people across ages. Next came a second PCR, run for about 7 to 12 cycles, which used a sample-barcoded 5' primer along with a J-beta primer mix. MiXCR, applied by TCRdb to the 5' RACE reads, yields one record per CDR3 protein. The sample yields about 800,000 distinct CDR3 sequences, 20% to 25% seen once. The sample was also linked to a second study, of T cells of mothers and their children.

Sequencing was performed on blood. These receptors were taken from a boy younger than 18 in good health.

The chain is built from TRBV20-1 and TRBJ2-5; D uncertain. Germline V gene sequence: CDR1 DFQATT, CDR2 SNEGSKA (reference sequence). Trimming removed 4 bases from V and 4 bases from J, with 10 bases in between. This CDR3 contains 12 residues. The CDR3 reads CSANDLTETQYF. The CDR3 nucleotides are TGCAGTGCTAACGATCTCACAGAGACCCAGTACTTC.

The rearrangement links TRBV6-5 to TRBJ1-6, with D possibly TRBD1 on 6 matching bases. With 4 bases removed from V and 9 bases from J, the gap between germline ends came to 19 bases. Germline V lookup: CDR1 MNHEY, CDR2 SVGAGI. The CDR3 has 16 amino acids. In DNA form, the CDR3 reads TGTGCCAGCAGTTTCACTACAGGGTTTATGGGTTCACCCCTCCACTTT. It yields the protein CASSFTTGFMGSPLHF.

This chain links TRBV5-5 with TRBJ1-1; possibly TRBD1 for D (6 bases). V dropped 5 bases and J dropped 0 bases, with 11 bases sitting between them. In germline, CDR1 is SGHKS, CDR2 YYEKEE (reference sequence). CDR3 length: 14 residues. The CDR3 is CASRSQGMNTEAFF. CDR3 sequence (DNA): TGTGCCAGCAGATCTCAGGGGATGAACACTGAAGCTTTCTTT.

The chain joins TRBV7-2 to TRBJ1-4; tentatively, D is TRBD1 (5 bases). Germline V gene lookup returns CDR1 SGHTA and CDR2 FQGNSA. V was pared by 5 bases and J by 0 bases, with 10 bases between. CDR3 length equals 15 residues. The CDR3 reads CASSGGGATNEKLFF. DNA of the CDR3: TGTGCCAGCAGCGGCGGGGGGGCAACTAATGAAAAACTGTTTTTT.

The chain couples TRBV29-1 to TRBJ1-4, with 7 nucleotides matching TRBD1. Losses at the gene ends were 4 bases for V and 4 bases for J; bases not matched to a gene: 3. Per the germline V gene, CDR1 is SQVTM and CDR2 is ANQGSEA. The CDR3 has 13 residues. DNA of the CDR3: TGCAGCGTTGTTGGGACAGATAATGAAAAACTGTTTTTT. This translates into CSVVGTDNEKLFF.

The rearrangement uses TRBV20-1 and TRBJ2-3; no firm D call. Germline loops: CDR1 DFQATT, CDR2 SNEGSKA (reference sequence). Trimming cost V 0 bases and J 3 bases, with 13 bases left between them. CDR3 size: 15 residues. In DNA form, the CDR3 reads TGCAGTGCTAGAGATAACAGATTAGAAACAGATACGCAGTATTTT. The encoded protein is CSARDNRLETDTQYF.

The chain recombines TRBV3-1 with TRBJ1-3; D might be TRBD1 (6 bases). Germline V lookup: CDR1 LGHDT, CDR2 YNNKEL (reference sequence). This CDR3 comprises 14 residues. The germline V and J ends were trimmed by 6 bases and 0 bases, with 9 bases remaining between them. Here the CDR3 reads CASSTGNSGNTIYF. The DNA for the CDR3 is TGTGCCAGCAGTACAGGGAACTCTGGAAACACCATATATTTT.

This clonotype was counted a few times. The CDR3 protein is CASSSTRASGRYQETQYF. The DNA of the CDR3 is TGTGCCAGCAGTTCGACCCGTGCTAGCGGGAGGTACCAAGAGACCCAGTACTTC. V is TRBV28 and J is TRBJ2-5; 11 bases agree with TRBD2. The V and J ends lost 4 bases and 0 bases, in that order; junction bases with no gene match: 10. Germline lookup yields CDR1 MDHEN and CDR2 SYDVKM. This CDR3 has 18 amino acids.

This clonotype was observed a few times. The chain recombines TRBV7-3 with TRBJ1-2, with D perhaps matching TRBD1 (6 bases). The V gene's germline CDR1 is SGHTA and CDR2 FQGTGA. The CDR3 covers 13 residues. The V end lost 5 bases, the J end lost 9 bases, and 16 bases lay between the germline ends. CDR3 coding DNA: TGTGCCAGCAGCGTGACAGGTGGTGGTAGCTACACCTTC. It yields the protein CASSVTGGGSYTF.

This clonotype was seen a handful of times. The V and J genes are TRBV7-2 and TRBJ2-4; D is undetermined. The ends were cut back, 4 bases at V and 0 bases at J, with 13 bases in the middle. Germline V lookup: CDR1 SGHTA, CDR2 FQGNSA. The CDR3 runs to 16 residues. CDR3 residues: CASSSATGLAKNIQYF. In nucleotides, the CDR3 is TGTGCCAGCAGCTCCGCGACGGGTCTAGCCAAAAACATTCAGTACTTC.

This sequence joins TRBV15 and TRBJ1-2; 7 nucleotides agree with TRBD1. Per germline, CDR1 LNHNV and CDR2 YYDKDF (reference sequence). The V gene end was trimmed by 4 bases and the J gene end by 1 base; junction bases not matched to a gene: 15. The CDR3 runs 18 residues. The DNA of the CDR3 is TGTGCCACCAGCAAGCCCGGGACAGCAAAAACCCGTAACTATGGCTACACCTTC. Translating gives CATSKPGTAKTRNYGYTF.

This clonotype was detected a few times. This rearrangement joins TRBV29-1 to TRBJ2-7; 11 positions agree with TRBD1. Germline V gives CDR1 SQVTM, CDR2 ANQGSEA. The V gene end was trimmed by 7 bases and the J gene end by 4 bases; junction bases not matched to a gene: 6. The CDR3 has 13 amino acids. DNA for the CDR3: TGCAGCGGGGGACAGGGGGACGTATACGAGCAGTACTTC. This codes for CSGGQGDVYEQYF.

This sequence joins TRBV5-8 and TRBJ2-3; D assignment may be TRBD1 or TRBD2 (5 bases each). From germline, CDR1 is SGHTS and CDR2 YDEGEE. The CDR3 has 16 residues. V dropped 2 bases and J dropped 1 base, with 14 bases sitting between them. CDR3: CASSFWGSRGTDTQYF. The CDR3 DNA sequence: TGTGCCAGCAGCTTTTGGGGGTCCCGAGGCACAGATACGCAGTATTTT.

The rearrangement joins TRBV5-5 to TRBJ1-2, with TRBD1 matching over 11 bases. Per germline, CDR1 SGHKS and CDR2 YYEKEE (reference sequence). The V segment lost 4 bases and the J segment 8 bases; nucleotides outside the gene matches: 7. This CDR3 has 14 amino acids. This CDR3 reads CASSAGQGVGGYTF. CDR3 nucleotides: TGTGCCAGCAGCGCGGGACAGGGGGTAGGGGGCTACACCTTC.

This clonotype was picked up a small number of times. This sequence joins TRBV6-5 and TRBJ1-5; a possible D gene is TRBD1 (6 bases). Per germline, CDR1 MNHEY and CDR2 SVGAGI. Trimming shortened V by 7 bases and J by 4 bases, and 14 bases separated the two germline ends. The CDR3 is 14 amino acids. CDR3 loop: CASMQGFGNQPQHF. The CDR3 DNA is TGTGCCAGCATGCAGGGGTTCGGGAATCAGCCCCAGCATTTT.

This chain uses TRBV7-3 with TRBJ2-1, with D perhaps matching TRBD1 (6 bases). V was cut by 8 bases and J by 0 bases, with 23 bases left in between. CDR1 SGHTA and CDR2 FQGTGA come from the germline V gene. The CDR3 is 18 amino acids. CDR3 residues: CASSEGGTGTRSYNEQFF. CDR3 DNA sequence: TGTGCCAGCTCCGAAGGGGGTACGGGAACCCGCTCCTACAATGAGCAGTTCTTC.

This clonotype was seen only a few times. V is TRBV7-2 and J is TRBJ2-7; D unresolved. V dropped 1 base and J dropped 8 bases, with 9 bases sitting between them. CDR3 size: 12 residues. In germline, CDR1 is SGHTA, CDR2 FQGNSA. The CDR3 spells CASSLGPQQQYF. CDR3 in DNA: TGTGCCAGCAGCTTAGGCCCCCAGCAGCAGTACTTC.

This clonotype turned up a few times. This sequence joins TRBV7-2 and TRBJ2-5; possible D gene TRBD2, 6 bases. The CDR3 sequence is 14 residues long. Deletions cut 1 base from V and 4 bases from J, with 10 bases between. Germline V gene sequence: CDR1 SGHTA, CDR2 FQGNSA. The CDR3 sequence is CASSLVLGGETQYF. CDR3 DNA sequence: TGTGCCAGCAGCTTAGTTCTGGGAGGAGAGACCCAGTACTTC.

The CDR3 sequence: CASSQGDRGTTDTQYF. DNA of the CDR3: TGTGCCAGCAGCCAAGGGGACAGGGGAACCACAGATACGCAGTATTTT. The chain couples TRBV14 to TRBJ2-3, with TRBD1 identical over 10 bases. Trimming took 1 base from V and 2 from J; bases not matched to a gene: 3. Germline CDR1 SGHDN, CDR2 FVKESK. The length of the CDR3 is 16 residues. Complete variable domain (other parts from reference TRBV14 and TRBJ2-3): EAGVTQFPSHSVIEKGQTVTLRCDPISGHDNLYWYRRVMGKEIKFLLHFVKESKQDESGMPNNRFLAERTGGTYSTLKVQPAELEDSGVYFCASSQGDRGTTDTQYFGPGTRLTVL.

The chain joins TRBV7-8 to TRBJ1-1; 8 bases agree with TRBD1. Germline lookup yields CDR1 SGHVS and CDR2 FQNEAQ. Trimming at V came to 2 bases and at J to 5 bases, leaving 13 bases not matched to a gene. This CDR3 spans 17 amino acids. CDR3 DNA sequence: TGTGCCAGCAGCTTATATGGACAGGGTCGCTGGGGGACTGAAGCTTTCTTT. This gives the protein CASSLYGQGRWGTEAFF.

The J gene is TRBJ1-1, the V gene TRBV6-2 or TRBV6-3; D is unclear. V lost 2 bases and J 1 base, leaving 8 bases between the germline ends. This CDR3 has 14 amino acids. In germline, CDR1 is MNHEY, CDR2 SVGEGT. The CDR3, as DNA: TGTGCCAGCAGTTACCTCGCGGGGAACACTGAAGCTTTCTTT. Amino acid sequence: CASSYLAGNTEAFF.

The V gene is TRBV4-3, the J gene TRBJ2-3; D might be TRBD2 (6 bases). The ends were cut back, 0 bases at V and 0 bases at J, with 7 bases in the middle. Germline V gives CDR1 LGHNA, CDR2 YSLEER. The CDR3 sequence is 15 residues long. In nucleotides, the CDR3 is TGCGCCAGCAGCCAAGAGGACTACAGCACAGATACGCAGTATTTT. Protein product: CASSQEDYSTDTQYF.

About this clonotype: At one of its ends the junction is not consistent with the germline gene, which may arise from a read error. CDR3 DNA: TGCGGCGTTGAAGAGAGTGACGGCCTGGCATTCTACAATGAGCAGTTCTTC. The encoded protein is CGVEESDGLAFYNEQFF. J is TRBJ2-1 and V is TRBV29-1, with D unresolved. CDR1 and CDR2 from the germline V gene are SQVTM and ANQGSEA. CDR3 length equals 17 residues.

The chain carries TRBV27 and TRBJ2-5; 9 bases map to TRBD2. The assigned J gene may be wrong: the sequence end matches TRBJ2-7 better. Germline V gives CDR1 MNHEY, CDR2 SMNVEV (reference sequence). The CDR3 consists of 18 residues. Written as DNA, the CDR3 is TGTGCCAGCAGTTCTAAGATCACGGGGACTAGCAACCCCTACGAGCAGTACTTC. Its protein is CASSSKITGTSNPYEQYF.

V gene TRBV7-8 combines with J gene TRBJ2-6; TRBD1 matches 7 bases. This CDR3 comprises 17 residues. J lost 0 bases, V lost 5 bases, and 7 bases had no gene match. The germline V gene has CDR1 SGHVS and CDR2 FQNEAQ. Here the CDR3 DNA reads TGTGCCAGCAGCATGGGACAGCTTGGCTCTGGGGCCAACGTCCTGACTTTC. Protein sequence: CASSMGQLGSGANVLTF.

The chain has TRBV7-2 and TRBJ2-5; D may correspond to TRBD1 or TRBD2 (6 bases each). The V gene's germline CDR1 is SGHTA and CDR2 FQGNSA. The CDR3 extends over 17 amino acids. Trimming removed 2 bases at V and 3 bases at J, with 19 bases between. The CDR3 nucleotides are TGTGCCAGCAGCTTACGGGTATTGGGGGGCGAAAAAGAGACCCAGTACTTC. Encoded protein: CASSLRVLGGEKETQYF.

The V and J genes are TRBV21-1 and TRBJ1-1; the table's D call of TRBD1 was not tested on the DNA. TRBV21-1 is flagged as a pseudogene. The CDR3 is 12 amino acids. The CDR3 bases are TGTGCCAGCAGCAAAGGCAGGGCTGAAGCTTTCTTT. Translation gives CASSKGRAEAFF.

This clonotype was seen only a few times. V gene TRBV14 combines with J gene TRBJ1-1, with 7 bases matching TRBD1. V lost 6 bases and J lost 4; bases outside the gene matches: 8. Germline-derived CDR1 and CDR2 are SGHDN and FVKESK. There are 14 residues in the CDR3. The CDR3 nucleotides are TGTGCCAGCAGGGATACAGGGGTGGGCACTGAAGCTTTCTTT. The encoded protein is CASRDTGVGTEAFF. The variable domain in full, with the rest retrieved from reference TRBV14 and TRBJ1-1, is EAGVTQFPSHSVIEKGQTVTLRCDPISGHDNLYWYRRVMGKEIKFLLHFVKESKQDESGMPNNRFLAERTGGTYSTLKVQPAELEDSGVYFCASRDTGVGTEAFFGQGTRLTVV.